This paragraph reports one T cell receptor (beta chain). Its cognate antigen has yet to be identified. One base away there is no much larger clone; base qualities are not given. Another Seattle source contributed samples from volunteer blood donors who had recovered from COVID-19. Whole blood was collected in K2EDTA tubes by collaborating institutions according to the institutions' own protocols. For TCRbeta analysis, collaborators shipped samples as frozen whole blood, isolated PBMCs, or DNA extracted from either of those sample types. This entry is derived from a study of blood T cell repertoires in COVID-19 (dated by TCRdb to about 2020). For context, the study as a whole: The collaborator samples originated in the United States, Italy and Spain and spanned the acute and convalescent phases of COVID-19. The prospective study material was composed of cDNA or gDNA derived from T cells, B-cell-depleted T cells, or PBMCs. Deeply sampled blood TCRbeta repertoires from subjects exposed to, actively infected with, or recovered from COVID-19 were included in the dataset. The repertoires were released in a freely available public database meant as a resource for research on the immune response to SARS-CoV-2. Samples came from the ongoing ImmuneRACE study (first 160 participants) plus 1,254 subjects from 6 global collaborators. The sample metadata nearly always contained a de-identified subject ID, COVID-19 status, age in years and sex. Where available, HLA class I and class II types were taken from metadata supplied by the sample provider and were not determined by assay-based typing. Findings and caveats that apply to the study as a whole: The amount of clinical and demographic metadata varied by source and participant and was provided uncurated.

The CDR3 goes from the cysteine to the phenylalanine over 14 residues. Only the CDR3 part of the read is kept: 42 bases, read in frame from the first base. V loses 2 bases at its end and J loses 9 bases; junction bases beyond the gene matches: 3. Based on the germline V gene (reference sequence), the CDR1 and CDR2 sequences are GTSNPN and SVGIG. TCRbeta CDR3 regions were amplified from genomic DNA using the immunoSEQ Assay, a bias-controlled multiplex PCR. The paper's data handling went like this. The number of nucleated cells in each sample was estimated by amplification of reference gene primers within the assay. To quantify the absolute abundance of each unique TCRbeta CDR3 rearrangement, sequence reads were collapsed and filtered. For each sample, productive Simpson clonality was calculated as the square root of Simpson's diversity index over productive rearrangements. As stored in TCRdb, this immuneACCESS dataset retains in-frame rearrangements with V and J assigned. A fraction of the clones does not appear; measured against another copy, unresolved V genes explain less than half of the discrepancy, and the remainder lacks a known reason. Clonal size and the V and J genes are those of that table, whereas D and trimming came from the DNA. This sample holds some 180,000 clones; more than 70% were observed only once. Of the sample, approximately 19% falls within the top ten clones.

The clonotype comes from a woman between 65 and 79 years old who had recovered from COVID-19. Sequenced material: peripheral blood. The rearrangement joined TRBV30 to TRBJ2-1, with 14 junctional bases fitting TRBD2. The nucleotides read TGTGCCTGGAGTAGACTAGCGGGAGGGGGTGAGCAGTTCTTC. Its protein reads: CAWSRLAGGGEQFF. The entire variable domain, with the stretches around the CDR3 drawn from the reference TRBV30 and TRBJ2-1 proteins, is SQTIHQWPATLVQPVGSPLSLECTVEGTSNPNLYWYRQAAGRGLQLLFYSVGIGQISSEVPQNLSASRPQDRQFILSSKKLLLSDSGFYLCAWSRLAGGGEQFFGPGTRLTVL.